These 23 T cell receptor beta chains were sequenced from one sample in a study of prognosis after radiotherapy for stage I lung cancer. Amplification of TCR beta CDR3 from genomic DNA used two-round multiplex PCR. The authors ran first-round PCR with primers specific to each TRBV and TRBJ gene. TCRdb re-called the multiplex PCR reads with MiXCR, one entry per CDR3 protein. Of 51,000 or so distinct CDR3 sequences in the sample, approximately 30% were seen once. Sequenced here: PBMCs, sampled before or after stereotactic body radiation therapy (not recorded which). These receptors were obtained from a donor aged 50 or older with non-small cell lung cancer.

In regard to this clonotype: A far larger clone is just one base off, so this is likely a read error. V is TRBV7-9 and J is TRBJ2-6; no reliable D call. From germline, CDR1 is SEHNR and CDR2 FQNEAQ (reference sequence). The CDR3 runs 15 residues. The ends were cut back, 1 base at V and 2 bases at J, with 6 bases in the middle. CDR3 sequence (DNA): TGTGCCAGCAGCTTAGTCATTACTGGGGCCAACGTCCTGACTTTC. Protein: CASSLVITGANVLTF.

The sample holds many counts of this clonotype. This chain connects TRBV12-3 or TRBV12-4 to TRBJ2-7; 15 bases are a match to TRBD2. Trimming at V came to 5 bases and at J to 6 bases, leaving 8 bases not matched to a gene. This CDR3 spans 16 amino acids. The CDR3 DNA follows: TGTGCCAGCAGTCCCTCAGGACTAGCGGGAGGGGGCGAGCAGTACTTC. As protein: CASSPSGLAGGGEQYF.

This clonotype has a handful of counts. The CDR3 nucleotides read TGTGCCAGTAGTATCATTCCCGGGACTAGCGGGAGCCCCAAGTACAATGAGCAGTTCTTC. As protein: CASSIIPGTSGSPKYNEQFF. The rearrangement joins TRBV19 to TRBJ2-1; TRBD2 matches at 14 bases. V shed 3 bases, J shed 4 bases, and the junction held 14 bases outside the gene matches. CDR1 LNHDA and CDR2 SQIVND come from the germline V gene (reference sequence). The length of the CDR3 is 20 residues.

Notes on this clonotype: A far larger clone is just one base off, so this is likely a read error. This chain connects TRBV6-5 to TRBJ2-7, with D perhaps matching TRBD1 (6 bases). The CDR3 loop spans 14 amino acids. Germline V gene data show CDR1 as MNHEY and CDR2 as SVGAGI. Here the CDR3 DNA reads TGTGCCAGCAGACTCGACAGGTTTTTCTACGATCAGTACTTC. The encoded protein is CASRLDRFFYDQYF.

As concerns this clonotype: A much more abundant neighbour one base away suggests this may be a read error. This chain uses TRBV5-5 with TRBJ1-4; D is unresolved. From germline, CDR1 is SGHKS and CDR2 YYEKEE (reference sequence). The V and J ends lost 0 bases and 4 bases respectively, with 4 bases between them. This CDR3 is 13 amino acids long. CDR3: CASSLAHNEKLFF. The CDR3 DNA is TGTGCCAGCAGCTTGGCACATAATGAAAAACTGTTTTTT.

This clonotype showed up many times. The rearrangement links TRBV7-2 to TRBJ2-7; D possibly corresponds to TRBD1 (6 bases). Germline lookup yields CDR1 SGHTA and CDR2 FQGNSA. This CDR3 is built from 15 residues. V was shortened by 4 bases and J by 3 bases, with 16 bases between the two germline ends. CDR3 DNA sequence: TGTGCCAGCAGCTCAATTGGACAGATTCTCTACGAGCAGTACTTC. This sequence encodes CASSSIGQILYEQYF.

This clonotype has ten or more counts. CDR3 protein: CASSQDIGTRRGTEAFF. The CDR3 DNA sequence: TGCGCCAGCAGCCAAGATATAGGCACCCGGAGGGGAACTGAAGCTTTCTTT. The V gene is TRBV4-3, the J gene TRBJ1-1, with D possibly being TRBD1 (5 bases). CDR3 size: 17 residues. Germline CDR1 LGHNA, CDR2 YSLEER. The germline V and J ends were trimmed by 0 bases and 5 bases, with 19 bases remaining between them.

Ten or more counts support this clonotype. The gene calls are TRBV5-1 and TRBJ2-3; 7 bases agree with TRBD2. Germline CDR1 is SGHRS and CDR2 is YFSETQ. This CDR3 spans 16 amino acids. V was clipped by 0 bases and J by 6 bases; unmatched bases: 10. CDR3 bases: TGCGCCAGCAGCTTGGAGGCCCTGGGGGGGTCCGATACGCAGTATTTT. This encodes CASSLEALGGSDTQYF.

The V and J genes are TRBV30 and TRBJ2-1, with D possibly called TRBD1 or TRBD2 (5 bases each). The CDR3 runs to 13 residues. Trimming shortened V by 5 bases and J by 10 bases, and 18 bases separated the two germline ends. Looked up from germline, CDR1 is GTSNPN and CDR2 is SVGIG (reference sequence). The DNA of the CDR3 is TGTGCCTGGTCCGGGACGGCCTCATACGAGCAGTTCTTC. Translating gives CAWSGTASYEQFF.

This clonotype has at least ten counts. V usage is TRBV2 and J usage is TRBJ2-1, with D unclear. Germline V lookup: CDR1 SNHLY, CDR2 FYNNEI. The CDR3 spans 14 residues. V was clipped by 7 bases and J by 0 bases, with 10 bases between them. The CDR3 nucleotides are TGTGCCAGCAAAGGACCGAGCTCCTACAATGAGCAGTTCTTC. This encodes CASKGPSSYNEQFF. The whole variable domain, filled in from reference TRBV2 and TRBJ2-1, reads EPEVTQTPSHQVTQMGQEVILRCVPISNHLYFYWYRQILGQKVEFLVSFYNNEISEKSEIFDDQFSVERPDGSNFTLKIRSTKLEDSAMYFCASKGPSSYNEQFFGPGTRLTVL.

This clonotype was found many times. The rearrangement joins TRBV20-1 to TRBJ2-3; tentatively, D is TRBD2 (5 bases). The CDR3 sequence is 11 residues long. CDR1 and CDR2 (germline): DFQATT, SNEGSKA (reference sequence). Trimming cost V 5 bases and J 7 bases, with 10 bases left between them. The chain's CDR3 is CSAVLGNTQYF. The CDR3 nucleotides read TGCAGTGCTGTACTAGGAAATACGCAGTATTTT.

This clonotype showed up many times. The chain combines TRBV28 with TRBJ1-4; D gene ambiguous. The V end lost 3 bases, the J end lost 8 bases, and 16 bases lay between the germline ends. Germline values: CDR1 MDHEN, CDR2 SYDVKM. There are 15 residues in the CDR3. CDR3 sequence: CASSFDPKFREKLFF. The DNA for the CDR3 is TGTGCCAGCAGTTTTGATCCGAAGTTCAGAGAAAAACTGTTTTTT.

The sample holds many counts of this clonotype. The rearrangement joins TRBV20-1 to TRBJ2-6; TRBD2 is a possible D gene (6 bases). This CDR3 comprises 14 residues. Trimming cost V 3 bases and J 2 bases, with 8 bases left between them. The V gene's germline CDR1 is DFQATT and CDR2 SNEGSKA (reference sequence). The CDR3 sequence: CSASAGTGANVLTF. The CDR3, as DNA: TGCAGTGCTAGCGCGGGGACTGGGGCCAACGTCCTGACTTTC.

This clonotype was found once. This chain uses TRBV12-3 or TRBV12-4 with TRBJ2-1, with D possibly TRBD1 on 5 matching bases. V shed 4 bases and J shed 12 bases, with 13 bases lying between them. The CDR3 length is 12 residues. The DNA for the CDR3 is TGTGCCAGCAGTTGGACAAGCGAAGGGCAGTTCTTC. Translated: CASSWTSEGQFF.

In regard to this clonotype: A junction end diverges from the germline sequence, so it may reflect a read error. The chain is built from TRBV11-3 and TRBJ2-1; D may be TRBD1 or TRBD2 (5 bases each). The CDR3 has 16 residues. CDR1 and CDR2 (germline): SGHNT, YENEEA. The CDR3 nucleotides are TGTGCCAGCAACTTAGGGGCTAGAGGGCCCAAGGGTGAGCAGTTCTTC. Translating gives CASNLGARGPKGEQFF. Full variable domain (remainder filled in from reference TRBV11-3 and TRBJ2-1): EAGVVQSPRYKIIEKKQPVAFWCNPISGHNTLYWYLQNLGQGPELLIRYENEEAVDDSQLPKDRFSAERLKGVDSTLKIQPAELGDSAVYLCASNLGARGPKGEQFFGPGTRLTVL.

This clonotype was seen ten or more times. The chain joins TRBV9 to TRBJ1-6; 7 bases are a match to TRBD1. Germline assignment: CDR1 SGDLS and CDR2 YYNGEE. The CDR3 consists of 17 residues. With 0 bases clipped from V and 0 bases from J, the junction kept 3 bases outside the gene matches. This CDR3 is CASSVAGQSSYNSPLHF. The CDR3 DNA is TGTGCCAGCAGCGTAGCGGGACAGAGCTCCTATAATTCACCCCTCCACTTT.

With respect to this clonotype: A much larger clone sits a single nucleotide away, making a read error possible. The V gene is TRBV6-1, the J gene TRBJ2-7; TRBD2 might be the D (6 bases). Germline lookup yields CDR1 MNHNS and CDR2 SASEGT. The CDR3 is 15 amino acids. V was clipped by 4 bases and J by 3 bases, with 16 bases between them. The CDR3 coding sequence is TGTGCCAGCAGTGGGTCCCTAGAGGGAGGCTACGAGCAGTACTTC. Translated, it gives CASSGSLEGGYEQYF.

This clonotype showed up just a few times. A read error is possible here, since a much larger clone lies one base away. The chain carries TRBV6-1 and TRBJ2-1, with a possible D match to TRBD1 (5 bases). The CDR3 length is 15 residues. Germline V gene data show CDR1 as MNHNS and CDR2 as SASEGT. Trimming took 5 bases from V and 10 from J, leaving 21 bases between them. The DNA for the CDR3 is TGTGCCAGCAGTCTACATGGGGCGGCCCCTAGGGAGCAGTTCTTC. It codes for CASSLHGAAPREQFF.

V is TRBV27 and J is TRBJ2-7; possible D gene TRBD2, 5 bases. Trimming cost V 5 bases and J 6 bases, with 20 bases left between them. The CDR3 spans 15 residues. In germline, CDR1 is MNHEY, CDR2 SMNVEV (reference sequence). The CDR3 DNA reads as TGTGCCAGCAGTCCGCGTTTTAGCGTAGGGTTCGAGCAGTACTTC. Its protein product is CASSPRFSVGFEQYF.

This clonotype came up once. The chain has TRBV12-3 or TRBV12-4 and TRBJ1-5; no clear D. Trimming left V 3 bases short and J 1 base short, with 10 bases between. The CDR3 is made up of 15 amino acids. CDR3 in DNA: TGTGCCAGCAGTTTTTCAGGAGGGAGCAATCAGCCCCAGCATTTT. Its translation is CASSFSGGSNQPQHF.

J is TRBJ1-3 and V is TRBV28; D gene uncertain. Trimming took off 3 bases at V and 0 bases at J, with 12 bases between the two ends. This CDR3 comprises 16 residues. In germline, CDR1 is MDHEN, CDR2 SYDVKM. Here the CDR3 DNA reads TGTGCCAGCAGTTTCCTTGATGATCCCTCTGGAAACACCATATATTTT. Its protein product is CASSFLDDPSGNTIYF.

Comments on this clonotype: It may be a read error: a sequence one base away is much more abundant. The chain joins TRBV5-1 to TRBJ1-4; D is undetermined. The CDR3 covers 16 residues. Between the trimmed V and J ends, which lost 4 bases and 2 bases, there was a span of 15 bases. Germline loops: CDR1 SGHRS, CDR2 YFSETQ. In DNA, the CDR3 is TGCGCCAGCAGCCTGTACGGAGGTGCGACTAATGAAAAACTGTTTTTT. The encoded protein is CASSLYGGATNEKLFF. Full variable domain (rest looked up from reference TRBV5-1 and TRBJ1-4): KAGVTQTPRYLIKTRGQQVTLSCSPISGHRSVSWYQQTPGQGLQFLFEYFSETQRNKGNFPGRFSGRQFSNSRSEMNVSTLELGDSALYLCASSLYGGATNEKLFFGSGTQLSVL.

This clonotype was detected ten times or more. This chain uses TRBV5-1 with TRBJ2-1; 7 bases align to TRBD1. Germline V gene data show CDR1 as SGHRS and CDR2 as YFSETQ. This CDR3 spans 13 amino acids. After removal of 5 bases from V and 5 bases from J, the junction contained 4 bases not matched to a gene. CDR3 loop: CASRTGDNNEQFF. CDR3 DNA: TGCGCCAGCAGAACAGGGGACAACAATGAGCAGTTCTTC.